Listed below are T cell receptor beta chains from one sample, sequenced in a study of siplizumab effects on memory and regulatory T cells. The table came from immunoSEQ multiplex PCR; TCRdb's copy has only in-frame clones and leaves some out. There are tens of thousands of clones in the sample; roughly 96% occur only once, and about 0.1% lies in the top ten. What was sequenced was naive CD8+ T cells sorted from blood. The receptor set was obtained from a human donor in good health. The CDR3 runs from the conserved cysteine through the conserved F or W. Fields, in order: CDR3 length, V gene, J gene, D gene, clone size, CDR3 protein, CDR3 DNA. The D gene is left open where the match is weak. Clone sizes are given selectively: once, few, many, or a class where the clone is expanded.

17	TRBV4-3	TRBJ2-1	.	.	CASSPGMGSSFDNEQFF	TGCGCCAGCAGCCCCGGGATGGGGTCTAGCTTCGACAATGAGCAGTTCTTC
15	TRBV7-9	TRBJ2-7	TRBD2	.	CASSQTSGGQYEQYF	TGTGCCAGCAGCCAGACTAGCGGGGGGCAGTACGAGCAGTACTTC
16	TRBV27	TRBJ2-3	.	.	CASNEFGGLSTDTQYF	TGTGCCAGCAACGAATTCGGGGGACTTAGCACAGATACGCAGTATTTT
12	TRBV11-3	TRBJ2-3	.	.	CASSLVDDTQYF	TGTGCCAGCAGCTTAGTCGACGATACGCAGTATTTT
13	TRBV4-1	TRBJ2-7	.	.	CASSQARAYEQYF	TGCGCCAGCAGCCAAGCCAGGGCTTACGAGCAGTACTTC
12	TRBV2	TRBJ2-7	.	once	CASIRGKDEQYF	TGTGCCAGCATTCGGGGTAAGGACGAGCAGTACTTC
15	TRBV7-7	TRBJ2-5	.	.	CASSPSWSIQETQYF	TGTGCCAGCAGCCCGTCGTGGAGCATACAAGAGACCCAGTACTTC
11	TRBV20-1	TRBJ2-1	.	.	CSARRGDEQFF	TGCAGTGCCAGAAGGGGCGATGAGCAGTTCTTC
14	TRBV4-3	TRBJ2-2	.	.	CASKAGENTGELFF	TGCGCCAGCAAGGCAGGGGAGAACACCGGGGAGCTGTTTTTT
13	TRBV4-2	TRBJ1-5	.	once	CASSRGDNQPQHF	TGTGCCAGCAGCCGAGGAGATAATCAGCCCCAGCATTTT
15	TRBV14	TRBJ2-1	.	.	CASSHRDSADGEQFF	TGTGCCAGCAGCCACAGGGACTCAGCAGACGGGGAGCAGTTCTTC
14	TRBV7-2	TRBJ2-3	.	.	CASSLALGTDTQYF	TGTGCCAGCAGCTTAGCGCTAGGCACAGATACGCAGTATTTT
17	TRBV27	TRBJ2-3	TRBD2	.	CASLPLAGGLFTDTQYF	TGTGCCAGTTTGCCGCTAGCGGGGGGCCTATTCACAGATACGCAGTATTTT
20	TRBV29-1	TRBJ2-3	TRBD2	once	CSVEAPGTSPMVTSTDTQYF	TGCAGCGTTGAAGCCCCCGGGACTAGTCCCATGGTGACTAGCACAGATACGCAGTATTTT
15	TRBV2	TRBJ1-5	.	once	CASRTLTELNQPQHF	TGTGCCAGCAGGACGTTAACCGAACTTAATCAGCCCCAGCATTTT
15	TRBV7-2	TRBJ2-5	TRBD2	.	CASSQSGGAEETQYF	TGTGCCAGCAGCCAAAGCGGGGGGGCCGAGGAGACCCAGTACTTC
12	TRBV27	TRBJ2-1	.	.	CASGAGAFHQFF	TGTGCCAGCGGGGCAGGAGCGTTTCACCAGTTCTTC
15	TRBV6-5	TRBJ2-3	TRBD2	.	CASSTLAGWTDTQYF	TGTGCCAGCAGCACACTAGCGGGTTGGACAGATACGCAGTATTTT
15	TRBV2	TRBJ1-6	.	.	CASRPTADYNSPLHF	TGTGCCAGCCGACCGACAGCGGACTATAATTCACCCCTCCACTTT
18	TRBV7-9	TRBJ2-5	TRBD2	.	CASSGFGDRGVIRETQYF	TGTGCCAGCAGCGGATTTGGGGACCGGGGGGTTATCAGGGAGACCCAGTACTTC
14	TRBV15	TRBJ2-7	.	.	CATSTSDSSYEQYF	TGTGCCACCAGCACCAGTGACTCGTCCTACGAGCAGTACTTC
16	TRBV27	TRBJ2-7	TRBD1	.	CASGQERGASSYEQYF	TGTGCCAGCGGACAGGAACGAGGGGCCAGCTCCTACGAGCAGTACTTC
18	TRBV2	TRBJ1-6	.	.	CASSEYGPFSSYNSPLHF	TGTGCCAGCAGTGAATATGGACCGTTTAGCTCCTATAATTCACCCCTCCACTTT
12	TRBV6-1	TRBJ1-1	.	.	CASTAGGTEAFF	TGTGCCAGCACAGCCGGGGGCACTGAAGCTTTCTTT
13	TRBV4-1	TRBJ2-7	.	.	CASSQEWSYEQYF	TGCGCCAGCAGCCAAGAGTGGAGCTACGAGCAGTACTTC
17	TRBV5-1	TRBJ2-2	.	once	CASSLAWTDANTGELFF	TGCGCCAGCAGCTTGGCCTGGACCGATGCGAACACCGGGGAGCTGTTTTTT
13	TRBV7-9	TRBJ1-2	.	.	CASSLTGYYGYTF	TGTGCCAGCAGCCTCACAGGGTACTATGGCTACACCTTC
14	TRBV7-8	TRBJ1-6	.	.	CASSTGSYNSPLHF	TGTGCCAGCAGCACAGGGTCCTATAATTCACCCCTCCACTTT
15	TRBV28	TRBJ2-7	TRBD1	.	CASNPTGTGGGEQYF	TGTGCCAGCAACCCGACCGGGACAGGGGGCGGCGAGCAGTACTTC
13	TRBV2	TRBJ2-2	.	.	CASGLGNTGELFF	TGTGCCAGCGGCCTAGGGAACACCGGGGAGCTGTTTTTT
12	TRBV9	TRBJ1-4	.	.	CASSATNEKLFF	TGTGCCAGCAGCGCCACTAATGAAAAACTGTTTTTT
15	TRBV15	TRBJ2-7	TRBD1	.	CATSTTPDRGYEQYF	TGTGCCACCAGCACGACACCGGACAGGGGCTACGAGCAGTACTTC
14	TRBV29-1	TRBJ1-2	.	.	CSVAPRGNDYGYTF	TGCAGCGTTGCCCCGAGGGGGAACGACTATGGCTACACCTTC
14	TRBV18	TRBJ1-4	.	.	CASSPREFGEKLFF	TGTGCCAGCTCACCTCGGGAGTTCGGTGAAAAACTGTTTTTT
15	TRBV27	TRBJ1-2	TRBD1	.	CASSLSRTGMGGYTF	TGTGCCAGCAGTCTCTCAAGGACAGGGATGGGAGGCTACACCTTC
16	TRBV14	TRBJ2-7	.	.	CASSQDRQKGFYEQYF	TGTGCCAGCAGCCAAGATCGGCAAAAAGGGTTCTACGAGCAGTACTTC
13	TRBV27	TRBJ1-1	.	.	CASSFEVNTEAFF	TGTGCCAGCAGTTTTGAGGTGAACACTGAAGCTTTCTTT
15	TRBV29-1	TRBJ2-7	TRBD2	.	CSVEDTLAGTYEQYF	TGCAGCGTTGAAGATACCCTAGCGGGGACCTACGAGCAGTACTTC
14	TRBV19	TRBJ1-2	TRBD1	.	CASSLGRGGYGYTF	TGTGCCAGTAGTCTTGGTCGAGGGGGCTACGGCTACACCTTC
15	TRBV5-6	TRBJ1-5	.	.	CASSLGVGGNQPQHF	TGTGCCAGCAGCTTGGGGGTTGGGGGGAATCAGCCCCAGCATTTT
15	TRBV15	TRBJ2-2	TRBD2	.	CATSPSGGYTGELFF	TGTGCCACCAGCCCTAGCGGGGGGTACACCGGGGAGCTGTTTTTT
15	TRBV6-1	TRBJ2-5	.	.	CASSFDSTPLETQYF	TGTGCCAGCAGTTTCGACAGTACCCCGTTGGAGACCCAGTACTTC
14	TRBV6-5	TRBJ2-7	TRBD1	.	CASANRDRYYEQYF	TGTGCCAGCGCTAACCGGGACAGATACTACGAGCAGTACTTC
12	TRBV7-9	TRBJ1-2	.	.	CASSAAGAGYTF	TGTGCCAGCAGCGCAGCAGGGGCGGGCTACACCTTC
17	TRBV4-2	TRBJ2-3	.	.	CASSKRVVRVCTDTQYF	TGTGCCAGCAGCAAAAGGGTAGTGCGAGTATGCACAGATACGCAGTATTTT
17	TRBV1	TRBJ1-4	.	.	CTSSQRIDRPTNEKLFF	TGCACCAGCAGCCAGAGGATCGACCGCCCAACTAATGAAAAACTGTTTTTT
15	TRBV12-5	TRBJ2-2	.	.	CASGPGLLHTGELFF	TGTGCTAGTGGCCCAGGGCTTCTTCACACCGGGGAGCTGTTTTTT
13	TRBV19	TRBJ1-2	.	.	CASTPGDGDGYTF	TGTGCCAGTACCCCAGGGGACGGGGATGGCTACACCTTC
13	TRBV7-3	TRBJ2-7	.	.	CASSTGLQSEQYF	TGTGCCAGCAGCACCGGACTACAATCGGAGCAGTACTTC
12	TRBV4-2	TRBJ2-2	.	.	CASRASAGELFF	TGTGCCAGCAGGGCTAGCGCCGGGGAGCTGTTTTTT
14	TRBV19	TRBJ2-3	.	.	CASSMVQVGDTQYF	TGTGCCAGTAGTATGGTACAGGTGGGGGATACGCAGTATTTT
12	TRBV30	TRBJ2-1	.	.	CAWSPRSFEQFF	TGTGCCTGGAGTCCGCGTTCGTTTGAGCAGTTCTTC
12	TRBV7-9	TRBJ2-7	TRBD2	once	CASSPGGDEQYF	TGTGCCAGCAGCCCGGGGGGGGACGAGCAGTACTTC
15	TRBV9	TRBJ2-7	.	once	CASSQGKSSSYEQYF	TGTGCCAGCAGCCAGGGCAAGTCGAGCTCCTACGAGCAGTACTTC
13	TRBV4-3	TRBJ2-1	TRBD2	.	CASRPSGSYEQFF	TGCGCCAGCAGGCCTAGCGGGTCCTATGAGCAGTTCTTC